The clone carrying this T cell receptor (beta chain) has a handful of counts. The antigen is undetermined. This CDR3 is built from 15 residues. CDR1 is SEHNR, CDR2 FQNEAQ, per germline (reference sequence). Trimming left V 4 bases short and J 0 bases short, with 12 bases between. The sample belongs to a study of blood T cells in healthy people across ages. The study, taken as a whole, reports: CMV status of donors was not determined, possibly confounding expanded clonotype changes. Researchers deemed the diversity estimates from one million T cells underestimates.

Primers used in a second PCR of roughly 6 to 11 cycles were a sample-barcoded 5' primer and a J-beta primer mix. TCRdb processed the 5' RACE reads anew with MiXCR; each CDR3 protein has one entry. The table has around 820,000 distinct CDR3 sequences, 25% seen once. The sample was also reused in another study, on T cells of mothers and their children.

The sample taken for sequencing was blood. V usage is TRBV7-9 and J usage is TRBJ1-2; unclear D gene. The TCR comes from a boy aged 5 to 17 in good health. The CDR3 sequence: CASSSRHGTNYGYTF. CDR3 nucleotides: TGTGCCAGCAGCTCCCGGCATGGCACTAACTATGGCTACACCTTC.